Sequencing of this T cell receptor (beta chain) was carried out in a study of cytomegalovirus exposure and HLA in healthy donors. Primers for the PCR totalled 60 Vbeta and 13 Jbeta. Produced via immunoSEQ multiplex PCR; TCRdb's table is partial and in-frame only. The sample includes around 100,000 clones. This receptor was taken from a woman under 40 in good health and CMV-seronegative. The sequenced material came from PBMCs.

CDR3 DNA sequence: TGTGCCAGCAGCTTGGGGACAGCGAACTATGGCTACACCTTC. Amino acid sequence: CASSLGTANYGYTF. The chain carries TRBV5-8 and TRBJ1-2; D perhaps matches TRBD1 (6 bases). Germline V CDR1 and CDR2: SGHTS, YDEGEE. Trimming stripped 0 bases from V and 2 bases from J, with 8 bases between. The CDR3 is 14 residues long.